The 12 T cell receptor beta chains below were found in one sample sequenced in a study of read filtering for tumor transcriptome and immune sequencing. This library used 300 to 500 ng RNA and molecular barcoded adaptors spanning alpha/delta and beta/gamma chains. TCRdb analysed the reads with MiXCR anew, one entry per CDR3 protein. The table has 35,000 to 40,000 distinct CDR3 sequences, roughly an eighth seen once. The material sequenced was a population of CD138-negative cells sorted from bone marrow. All receptors derive from a donor at least 40 years old with multiple myeloma.

This clonotype was detected ten times or more. V and J are TRBV7-9 and TRBJ2-1, with D unresolved. V was trimmed by 4 bases and J by 4 bases, leaving 5 bases between them. The CDR3 extends over 12 amino acids. Germline loops: CDR1 SEHNR, CDR2 FQNEAQ (reference sequence). Written as DNA, the CDR3 is TGTGCCAGCAGCTGGGCTTACAATGAGCAGTTCTTC. It yields the protein CASSWAYNEQFF.

V is TRBV4-1 and J is TRBJ2-1; D uncertain. The CDR3 is 12 residues long. Germline CDR1 and CDR2: MGHRA and YSYEKL. With 0 bases removed from V and 5 bases from J, the gap between germline ends came to 2 bases. This CDR3 reads CASSQENNEQFF. The CDR3 DNA is TGCGCCAGCAGCCAAGAGAACAATGAGCAGTTCTTC.

This clonotype was picked up a small number of times. The rearrangement links TRBV20-1 to TRBJ1-2, with D unresolved. V lost 7 bases and J lost 2, with 8 bases in between. The CDR3 totals 11 residues. Germline assignment: CDR1 DFQATT and CDR2 SNEGSKA (reference sequence). The CDR3 sequence is CSGYQNYGYTF. The CDR3 nucleotides read TGCAGTGGGTACCAAAACTATGGCTACACCTTC.

In the case of this clonotype: This sequence is one base from a far larger clone and is likely a read error. The rearrangement uses TRBV6-1 and TRBJ2-1; D might be TRBD2 (6 bases). The length of the CDR3 is 14 residues. Germline V gives CDR1 MNHNS, CDR2 SASEGT. As DNA, the CDR3 is TGTGCCAGCAGCAAGGGTAGCGGTTACAGTGAGCAGTTCTTC. Translated, it gives CASSKGSGYSEQFF.

At least ten counts were recorded for this clonotype. The chain couples TRBV6-2 or TRBV6-3 to TRBJ1-1; perhaps TRBD1 as D (6 bases). CDR3 length equals 15 residues. Trimming stripped 6 bases from V and 2 bases from J, with 16 bases between. Germline V lookup: CDR1 MNHEY, CDR2 SVGEGT. The CDR3, as DNA: TGTGCCAGCAGCCAGGGGCCGGGCGGAAACACTGAAGCTTTCTTT. This encodes CASSQGPGGNTEAFF.

This clonotype was observed many times. The V gene is TRBV28, the J gene TRBJ1-4; TRBD1 might be the D (5 bases). The CDR3 runs to 15 residues. The V end lost 7 bases, the J end lost 3 bases, and 15 bases lay between the germline ends. Germline lookup yields CDR1 MDHEN and CDR2 SYDVKM. The CDR3 sequence: CASIESGSANEKLFF. In DNA form, the CDR3 reads TGTGCCAGCATCGAATCAGGGTCGGCTAATGAAAAACTGTTTTTT.

This clonotype was detected only a few times. V and J are TRBV5-1 and TRBJ2-1; possibly TRBD2 for D (6 bases). Per germline, CDR1 SGHRS and CDR2 YFSETQ. The CDR3 spans 14 residues. Trimming left V 4 bases short and J 4 bases short, with 12 bases between. CDR3 DNA sequence: TGCGCCAGCAGCCCCGGGACTGCATACAATGAGCAGTTCTTC. It translates to CASSPGTAYNEQFF.

The chain has TRBV6-6 and TRBJ2-6; D might be TRBD2 (6 bases). Germline CDR1 reads MNHNY; CDR2 reads SVGAGI (reference sequence). This CDR3 is 16 amino acids long. The V gene lost 0 bases and the J gene lost 0 bases, with 6 bases spanning the gap. CDR3 sequence (DNA): TGTGCCAGCAGTTACTCGGGGGGCTCTGGGGCCAACGTCCTGACTTTC. The encoded protein is CASSYSGGSGANVLTF.

In its sample, this clonotype was seen many times. The chain recombines TRBV12-3 or TRBV12-4 with TRBJ2-1, with TRBD2 matching 7 bases. The CDR3 consists of 15 residues. The junction had 13 bases not matched to a gene; V was cut back by 8 bases and J by 6 bases. Here the CDR3 reads CASDPRAGDPNEQFF. The CDR3 DNA sequence: TGTGCCAGCGACCCACGGGCGGGGGATCCCAATGAGCAGTTCTTC.

This clonotype came up many times. The genes are TRBV3-1 and TRBJ1-2, with D possibly TRBD1 on 6 matching bases. The CDR3 contains 12 residues. CDR1 is LGHDT, CDR2 YNNKEL, per germline (reference sequence). Trimming took 4 bases from V and 8 from J, leaving 11 bases between them. The DNA for the CDR3 is TGTGCCAGCAGCCCCACAGGGCGCGGCTACACCTTC. It yields the protein CASSPTGRGYTF.

This clonotype was seen repeatedly, ten times or more. The chain is built from TRBV7-2 and TRBJ2-1; 7 nucleotides line up with TRBD2. The V segment lost 1 base and the J segment 8 bases; nucleotides outside the gene matches: 8. Germline CDR1 SGHTA, CDR2 FQGNSA. There are 15 residues in the CDR3. This CDR3 reads CASSLGGGVLDEQFF. The CDR3 DNA reads as TGTGCCAGCAGCTTAGGGGGGGGGGTCTTGGATGAGCAGTTCTTC.

This clonotype was seen repeatedly, ten times or more. The chain joins TRBV5-6 to TRBJ2-5; D might be TRBD1 (5 bases). This CDR3 comprises 11 residues. Germline CDR1 is SGHDT and CDR2 is YYEEEE. Trimming left V 4 bases short and J 7 bases short, with 8 bases between. CDR3 coding DNA: TGTGCCAGCAGCCAGGGCGGGACCCAGTACTTC. Its protein is CASSQGGTQYF.